The T cell receptor (beta chain) described here comes from a study of shared clonotypes between healthy human individuals. Into CD45RA+ naive and CD45RA-negative memory subsets, the CD4+ cells were split. TCRdb's copy holds only in-frame clones and misses some; the assay was immunoSEQ multiplex PCR. The sample lists about 2 million clones, 95% occurring once. This clone has only one observation. Its antigen is as yet unknown. This CDR3 is 17 amino acids long. Trimming removed 1 base from V and 1 base from J; junction bases left unmatched: 9. Germline lookup yields CDR1 SGHDT and CDR2 YYEEEE. Overall study findings and caveats: Lower generation probabilities were found for non-shared clonotypes than for those shared by all four donors.

What was sequenced was naive CD4+ T cells sorted from blood. As for subset: CD45RA+ positively selected. This TCR was recovered from a man aged 18 to 29 in good health. The chain couples TRBV5-6 to TRBJ2-3; 7 bases align to TRBD1. The DNA of the CDR3 is TGTGCCAGCAGCTTGTCTGGTAGGGGGCTACGCACAGATACGCAGTATTTT. Residues: CASSLSGRGLRTDTQYF.